This T cell receptor beta chain comes out of a study of T cells in Graves' hyperthyroidism and ophthalmopathy. Findings and caveats of the study: The model foresaw ophthalmopathy a median roughly 6.6 months prior to onset.

V was pared by 4 bases and J by 3 bases, with 13 bases between. Germline V gene data show CDR1 as DFQATT and CDR2 as SNEGSKA (reference sequence). The CDR3 runs to 14 residues. RNA transcripts were the template for amplifying TCR beta CDR3 regions. TCR CDR3 underwent first-round RT-PCR with the HTBI primer set. Using its own MiXCR run on the multiplex PCR reads, TCRdb lists one record per CDR3 protein. This sample yields about 210,000 distinct CDR3 sequences, of which about 18% are seen a single time; about two fifths belongs to the top ten. To note about this clonotype: Its specificity is unknown.

Based on clinical symptoms, serum thyroxine and TRAb, thyroid ultrasound and orbital computed tomography, diagnoses were reached. The sample taken for sequencing was blood. This chain uses TRBV20-1 with TRBJ1-5; unclear D gene. This receptor was taken from a middle-aged man with Graves' hyperthyroidism. The CDR3 DNA follows: TGCAGTGCTACCCAACGCCGGGCCAATCAGCCCCAGCATTTT. Protein sequence: CSATQRRANQPQHF.